Below are 2 T cell receptor beta chains sequenced from a single sample in a study of human T cells and chemical hapten exposure. TCRdb independently ran MiXCR on the RACE reads; one entry per CDR3 protein. Of over 300,000 distinct CDR3 sequences in the sample, 4% to 6% are singletons; the top ten hold 2.5% to 3%. As for time point: pre-sensitization, week 0. Described treatment: therapeutic diphenylcyclopropenone sensitization with weekly scalp DPC. Sequencing used whole blood, obtained in connection with sensitization to the hapten diphenylcyclopropenone (DPC). Source of these receptors: a woman between 45 and 60 years old with alopecia areata. Some clones in this sample may be carry-over from other donors' samples.

The rearrangement joins TRBV3-1 to TRBJ2-1; 8 bases agree with TRBD2. Germline trimming cut 5 bases from V and 7 bases from J; bases unmatched to any gene: 7. Germline CDR1 reads LGHDT; CDR2 reads YNNKEL (reference sequence). The CDR3 extends over 14 amino acids. The DNA of the CDR3 is TGTGCCAGCAGCGTTCCCGGACTAGCAAATGAGCAGTTCTTC. It is translated as CASSVPGLANEQFF.

This clonotype has at least ten counts. This rearrangement joins TRBV28 to TRBJ2-3; 9 nucleotides align to TRBD2. V shed 4 bases and J 4 bases; nucleotides not matched to a gene: 12. This CDR3 is built from 17 residues. Germline values: CDR1 MDHEN, CDR2 SYDVKM. For the CDR3, the DNA is TGTGCCAGCAGTTCCCATATGGTAGCGGGAGAGGCAGATACGCAGTATTTT. It translates to CASSSHMVAGEADTQYF.